The 5 T cell receptor beta chains below come from one sample, sequenced in a study of cytomegalovirus exposure and HLA in healthy donors. Here immunoSEQ multiplex PCR was the method, and the copy in TCRdb shows in-frame clones only, minus some. The data show 200,000 to 300,000 clones, more than 85% seen once. Sequencing was carried out using PBMCs. Receptors were obtained from a man aged 18 to 29 in good health and CMV-seropositive.

On this clone: The identical CDR3 is also encoded by other nucleotide sequences in the sample. The chain is built from TRBV7-9 and TRBJ1-2; D uncertain. The germline V and J ends were trimmed by 1 base and 2 bases, with 5 bases remaining between them. There are 13 residues in the CDR3. CDR1 SEHNR and CDR2 FQNEAQ come from the germline V gene (reference sequence). The chain's CDR3 is CASSLGQNYGYTF. DNA for the CDR3: TGTGCCAGCAGCTTAGGTCAGAACTATGGCTACACCTTC.

The chain couples TRBV11-2 to TRBJ1-2, with 11 bases lining up with TRBD1. V lost 0 bases and J lost 0; bases outside the gene matches: 6. CDR1 is SGHAT and CDR2 is FQNNGV in the germline V gene. This CDR3 has 18 residues. This CDR3 reads CASSLDRRDRGANYGYTF. The CDR3 DNA is TGTGCCAGCAGCTTAGACCGCAGGGACAGGGGGGCTAACTATGGCTACACCTTC.

The chain recombines TRBV29-1 with TRBJ2-2; weak D call: TRBD1 (5 bases). Germline CDR1 and CDR2: SQVTM and ANQGSEA. Trimming took off 7 bases at V and 5 bases at J, with 8 bases between the two ends. This CDR3 spans 11 amino acids. In nucleotides, the CDR3 is TGCAGCGCCTCAGGGACCGGGGAGCTGTTTTTT. This encodes CSASGTGELFF.

J is TRBJ1-1 and V is TRBV30, with D perhaps TRBD1 (5 bases). The CDR3 totals 14 residues. CDR1 is GTSNPN and CDR2 is SVGIG in the germline V gene (reference sequence). Deletions cut 2 bases from V and 1 base from J, with 11 bases between. The CDR3 DNA sequence: TGTGCCTGGAGTATCGGACACCCGAACACTGAAGCTTTCTTT. It translates to CAWSIGHPNTEAFF.

There are a few counts of this clone. The rearrangement links TRBV11-2 to TRBJ2-1; 10 bases fit TRBD2. Unmatched junction bases numbered 12, after V lost 5 bases and J lost 8 bases. Germline V gene data show CDR1 as SGHAT and CDR2 as FQNNGV. This CDR3 spans 16 amino acids. In nucleotides, the CDR3 is TGTGCCAGCAGCATCCCCCCTAGCGGGAGTCTGGATGAGCAGTTCTTC. Protein sequence: CASSIPPSGSLDEQFF.